Given below is one T cell receptor (beta chain) in context. Its antigen remains unidentified. Germline CDR1 SEHNR, CDR2 FQNEAQ (reference sequence). With 6 bases clipped from V and 2 bases from J, the junction kept 9 bases outside the gene matches. CDR3 length equals 17 residues. CD8 cells classed as naive were CD45RO-negative and positively selected for CCR7, excluding terminally differentiated effector memory CD45RA+ cells. Assay used: immunoSEQ multiplex PCR; TCRdb lists only in-frame clones, some missing. The sample holds 600,000 or so clones, about 98% seen once. The data belong to a study of shared clonotypes between healthy human individuals. Study observations and caveats: Shared clonotypes: about 4.6% naive CD4, under 4% naive CD8, 2.3% memory CD4, more than 0.3% memory CD8. Clonotypes not shared had lower generation probabilities than those common to all four donors.

This chain links TRBV7-9 with TRBJ2-5, with 13 bases fitting TRBD2. The TCR comes from a man aged 30 to 39 in good health. Material for sequencing was naive CD8+ T cells sorted from blood. CDR3: CASSSGLAGTLQETQYF. The CDR3 DNA follows: TGTGCCAGCAGTTCGGGACTAGCGGGAACGCTGCAAGAGACCCAGTACTTC.